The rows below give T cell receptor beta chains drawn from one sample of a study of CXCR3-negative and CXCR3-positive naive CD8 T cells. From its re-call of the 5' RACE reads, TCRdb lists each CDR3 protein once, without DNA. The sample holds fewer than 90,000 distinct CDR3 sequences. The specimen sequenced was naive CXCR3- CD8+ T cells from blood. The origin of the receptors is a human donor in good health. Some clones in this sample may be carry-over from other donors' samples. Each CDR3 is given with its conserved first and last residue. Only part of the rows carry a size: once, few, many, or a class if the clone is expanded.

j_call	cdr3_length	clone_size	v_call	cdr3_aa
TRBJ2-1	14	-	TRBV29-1	CSVDGQRSGNEQFF
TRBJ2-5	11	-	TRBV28	CASSLAETQYF
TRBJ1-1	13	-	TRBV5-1	CASSLEVGTEAFF
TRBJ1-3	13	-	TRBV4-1	CASSQGSGNTIYF
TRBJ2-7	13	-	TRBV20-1	CSAFTPNLYEQYF
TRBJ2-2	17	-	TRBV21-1	CASSNRVVGGRIGELFF
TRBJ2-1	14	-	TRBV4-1	CASSPRQGLDEQFF
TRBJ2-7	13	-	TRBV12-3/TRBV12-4	CASSGDLTYEQYF
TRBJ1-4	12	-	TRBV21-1	CASSNPNEKLFF
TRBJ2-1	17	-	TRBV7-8	CASSLDRVSGAYNEQFF
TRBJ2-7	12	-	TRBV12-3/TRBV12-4	CASTGQGYEQYF
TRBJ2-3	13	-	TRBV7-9	CASHGISADTQYF
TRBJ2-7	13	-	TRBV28	CASSLGVDYEQYF
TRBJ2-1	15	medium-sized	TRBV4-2	CASSQVSGGANEQFF
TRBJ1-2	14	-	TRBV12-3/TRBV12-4	CASSIGTATYGYTF
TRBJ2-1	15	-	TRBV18	CASSPTDRGYNEQFF
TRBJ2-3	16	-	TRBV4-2	CASSPEMSGGTDTQYF
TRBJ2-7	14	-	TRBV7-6	CASSLRQGVHEQYF
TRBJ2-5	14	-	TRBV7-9	CASSSGQSQETQYF
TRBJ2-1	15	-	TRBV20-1	CSAGSSGGAYDEQFF
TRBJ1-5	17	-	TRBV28	CASRIGTGPGGNQPQHF
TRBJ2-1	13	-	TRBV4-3	CASSHQGGNEQFF
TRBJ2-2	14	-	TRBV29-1	CSVVSGTNTGELFF
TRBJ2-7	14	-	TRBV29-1	CSATGQGSSYEQYF
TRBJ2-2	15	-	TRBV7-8	CASSPNRDSTGELFF
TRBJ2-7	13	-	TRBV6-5	CASSYSGSYEQYF
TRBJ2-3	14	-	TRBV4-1	CASSQGRYTDTQYF
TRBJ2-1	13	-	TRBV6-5	CASTGGYYNEQFF
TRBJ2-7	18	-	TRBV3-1	CASSRKGFSGQGWNEQYF
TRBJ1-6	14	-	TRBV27	CASSFWGSNSPLHF
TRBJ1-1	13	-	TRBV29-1	CSVEKGNLAEAFF
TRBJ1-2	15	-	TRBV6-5	CASSYSLDRGYGYTF
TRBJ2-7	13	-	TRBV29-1	CSVEKGVPYEQYF
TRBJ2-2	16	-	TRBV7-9	CASSSSGGAITGELFF
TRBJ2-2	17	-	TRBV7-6	CASSTPSGAANTGELFF
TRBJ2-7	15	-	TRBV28	CASSNPEGVYYEQYF
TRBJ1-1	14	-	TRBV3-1	CASSQGGAYTEAFF
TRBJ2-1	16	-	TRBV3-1	CASSPNSGGSWNEQFF
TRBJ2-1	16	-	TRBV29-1	CSVGGLASSVYNEQFF
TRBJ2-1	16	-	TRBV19	CASSSSIWSSYNEQFF